This TCR beta chain was captured in a study of T cells after yellow fever vaccination. Study-level points and caveats: A limited proportion of clonotypes was detected within both the CD4 and CD8 compartments. The secondary response peaked faster, at day 5 versus 15, but was weaker. Sorted repertoires could include abundant contaminating clonotypes from bulk cells.

In TCRdb, the 5' RACE reads were re-called with MiXCR into one record per CDR3 protein. The repertoire includes hundreds of thousands of distinct CDR3 sequences, 13% of them detected once, and about 14% sits in the top ten. The table lists this clonotype with many counts. The target antigen is unknown. CDR1 and CDR2 from the germline V gene are MDHEN and SYDVKM. V was clipped by 5 bases and J by 1 base, with 9 bases between them. The CDR3 spans 14 residues. This TCR derives from a man under 40 who received the YFV17D yellow fever vaccine. This chain uses TRBV28 with TRBJ2-1; unclear D gene. Specimen: PBMCs, collected on the day of the yellow fever booster vaccination. The CDR3 nucleotides read TGTGCCAGCAGTCTTCCGGGTTCCTACAATGAGCAGTTCTTC. This translates into CASSLPGSYNEQFF.